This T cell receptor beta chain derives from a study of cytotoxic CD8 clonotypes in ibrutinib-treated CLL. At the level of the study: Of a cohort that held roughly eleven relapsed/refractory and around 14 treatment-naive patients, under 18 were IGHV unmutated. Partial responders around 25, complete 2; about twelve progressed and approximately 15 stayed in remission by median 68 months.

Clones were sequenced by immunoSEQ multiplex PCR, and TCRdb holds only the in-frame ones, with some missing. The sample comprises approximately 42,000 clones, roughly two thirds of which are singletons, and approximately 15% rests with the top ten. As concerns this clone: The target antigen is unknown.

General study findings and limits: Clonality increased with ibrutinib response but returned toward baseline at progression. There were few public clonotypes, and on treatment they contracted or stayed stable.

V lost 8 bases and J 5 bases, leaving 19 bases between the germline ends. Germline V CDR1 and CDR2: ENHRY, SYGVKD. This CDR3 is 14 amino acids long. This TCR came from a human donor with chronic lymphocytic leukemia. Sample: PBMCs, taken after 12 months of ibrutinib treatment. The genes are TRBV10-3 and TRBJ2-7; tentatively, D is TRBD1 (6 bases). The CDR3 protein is CAIEAGQGNHEQYF. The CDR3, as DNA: TGTGCCATCGAGGCCGGGCAGGGGAACCACGAGCAGTACTTC.